The clone carrying this T cell receptor beta chain came up once. This sample stems from a study of shared clonotypes between healthy human individuals. Using immunoSEQ multiplex PCR, the repertoire was profiled, and TCRdb retains in-frame clones only, with some absent. The sample holds over 400,000 clones, roughly 80% seen once. The CDR3 sequence is 19 residues long. With V trimmed by 6 bases and J by 4 bases, 20 bases remained unmatched. Per the germline V gene, CDR1 is KGHSH and CDR2 is LQKENI. Sequencing was performed on PBMCs. The J gene is TRBJ2-7, the V gene TRBV18; 11 bases align to TRBD2. The sequence was collected from a woman aged 40 to 50 in good health. Some clones in this sample may be carry-over from other donors' samples. CDR3 coding DNA: TGTGCCAGCTCGTTCGTCCGGGACAGAACTAGCGGGAGTCGGTACGAGCAGTACTTC. This sequence encodes CASSFVRDRTSGSRYEQYF.